This paragraph covers one T cell receptor beta chain sequence. Its target is not known. The read terminates 3 residues ahead of where the CDR3 ends, so the germline J gene completes it. This CDR3 region has 15 residues. Trimming took off 5 bases at V and 3 bases at J, with 13 bases between the two ends. CVID subjects were around 14 female and 29 male, aged roughly 8 to 65. Heparinized whole blood, roughly 5 to 9 ml, came from each donor. This specimen belongs to a study of T cell clonality in common variable immunodeficiency. Profiled with immunoSEQ multiplex PCR; TCRdb holds only in-frame clones, not every one. The sample presents approximately 17,000 clones, none singletons. Findings and limits, study-wide: Reportedly, TCR beta sequences from common variable immunodeficiency showed fewer deletions and N-nucleotide insertions. Compared with controls, CVID subjects had fewer shared TCRbeta clones.

Material: peripheral blood mononuclear cells. The chain uses TRBV23-1 and TRBJ1-4; D remains unclear. TRBV23-1 belongs to the ORF category, with a function that is uncertain. This TCR was recovered from a human donor with common variable immunodeficiency. Partial CDR3 DNA: TGCGCCAGCAGTTCTGCCGAACAGCCTAATGAAAAA. Protein sequence: CASSSAEQPNEK. The whole CDR3 protein reads CASSSAEQPNEKLFF.